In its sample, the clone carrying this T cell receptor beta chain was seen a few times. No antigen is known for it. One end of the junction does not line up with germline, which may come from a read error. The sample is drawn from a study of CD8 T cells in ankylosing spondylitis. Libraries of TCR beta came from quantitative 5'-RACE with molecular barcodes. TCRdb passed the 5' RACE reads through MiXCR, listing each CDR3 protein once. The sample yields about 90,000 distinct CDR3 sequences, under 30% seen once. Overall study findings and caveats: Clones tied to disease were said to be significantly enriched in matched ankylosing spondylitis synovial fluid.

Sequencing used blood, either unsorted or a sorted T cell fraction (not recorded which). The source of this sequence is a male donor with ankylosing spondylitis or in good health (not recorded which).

The CDR3, as DNA: TGTGCCAGCTCAGCACCCGGGACAGGGGGGCTTCATGGCTACACCTTC. Its translation is CASSAPGTGGLHGYTF. The V call is TRBV18, the J call TRBJ1-2, with 11 bases that match TRBD1. Germline V CDR1 and CDR2: KGHSH, LQKENI. The CDR3 covers 16 residues. Full variable domain (remainder filled in from reference TRBV18 and TRBJ1-2): NAGVMQNPRHLVRRRGQEARLRCSPMKGHSHVYWYRQLPEEGLKFMVYLQKENIIDESGMPKERFSAEFPKEGPSILRIQQVVRGDSAAYFCASSAPGTGGLHGYTFGSGTRLTVV.